This TCR beta chain came from a study of control samples from healthy donors and cancer patients. Between the trimmed V and J ends, which lost 6 bases and 4 bases, there was a span of 6 bases. Germline assignment: CDR1 SNHLY and CDR2 FYNNEI. This CDR3 has 11 residues. Profiling relied on immunoSEQ multiplex PCR, and the TCRdb table lists in-frame clones only, not all of them. The data hold more than 50,000 clones, with around nine tenths observed a single time. The receptor was isolated from a woman in her forties or fifties with colorectal cancer. The chain has TRBV2 and TRBJ1-1, with D unclear. The source material was PBMCs. The CDR3 DNA sequence: TGTGCCAGCAGGGGTGGCACTGAAGCTTTCTTT. This gives the protein CASRGGTEAFF.